This T cell receptor beta chain was observed in a study of blood T cell repertoires in COVID-19 (dated by TCRdb to 2018 to 2021). General notes on the study: Collaborator samples came from the United States, Italy and Spain and covered acute and convalescent phases of COVID-19. The material from the prospective study consisted of cDNA or gDNA derived from T cells, B-cell-depleted T cells, or PBMCs. Deeply sampled blood TCRbeta repertoires from subjects exposed to, actively infected with, or recovered from COVID-19 were included in the dataset. A freely available public database, intended as a resource for researchers studying the immune response to SARS-CoV-2, is where the repertoires were released. Samples were obtained from the ongoing ImmuneRACE study (first 160 participants) and from about 1,300 subjects provided by 6 global collaborators. Sample metadata almost always included a de-identified subject ID, COVID-19 status, age in years and sex. HLA class I and class II types, where available, came from metadata supplied by the sample provider rather than from assay-based typing. Broad study findings and their caveats: The amount of clinical and demographic metadata varied by source and participant and was provided uncurated.

TCRbeta CDR3 regions were amplified from genomic DNA by means of the immunoSEQ Assay, a bias-controlled multiplex PCR. As for the authors' bioinformatics: Within the assay, amplification of reference gene primers was used to estimate how many nucleated cells each sample contained. To quantify the absolute abundance of each unique TCRbeta CDR3 rearrangement, sequence reads were collapsed and filtered. For each sample, productive Simpson clonality was calculated by taking the square root of Simpson's diversity index across productive rearrangements. Held by TCRdb, this immuneACCESS table contains in-frame sequences only and omits some clones. Under half of the omission traces to an unresolved V gene where checked; the cause of the rest is unknown. The V and J calls and clone size are taken from that table; D and trimming were inferred from the DNA. Recorded for this sample are a few hundred thousand clones; around four fifths of them occurred a single time. The ten most abundant clones make up 15% to 20% of the sample.

Each collaborating institution followed its own protocols to collect whole blood in K2EDTA tubes. For TCRbeta analysis, collaborators shipped samples in one of three forms: frozen whole blood, isolated PBMCs, or DNA extracted from either of those sample types. Its CDR3 holds 18 amino acids, cysteine through phenylalanine. The retained sequence is limited to the CDR3, 54 bases, with the frame set at the first base. The table lists this clone with a count of one. What this receptor recognizes is not known. No much larger clone exists at a distance of one base, and base qualities are not known. Recombination joined TRBV21-1 with TRBJ2-1; TRBD1 is the table's D call and was not checked against the DNA. TRBV21-1 is reported as a pseudogene. This receptor was identified in a man aged 30-40 years with active or convalescent COVID-19. Input material: peripheral blood. At the DNA level, the sequence is TGTGCCAGCAGCCCAGGTACGGCAGGGGAGATCTCCTACAATGAGCAGTTCTTC. Its protein is CASSPGTAGEISYNEQFF.